This T cell receptor beta chain derives from a study of cytomegalovirus exposure and HLA in healthy donors. The PCR employed 60 Vbeta primers together with 13 Jbeta primers. The data were produced by immunoSEQ multiplex PCR, yet TCRdb's version contains in-frame clones alone and is incomplete. Of approximately 110,000 clones listed, around three quarters are singletons. V lost 0 bases and J lost 7; bases outside the gene matches: 7. The CDR3 sequence is 15 residues long. Germline assignment: CDR1 WNHNN and CDR2 SYGVQD (reference sequence). Overall study results and limits: The likely explanation for a cluster of highly shared sequence variants was sequencing artifact. Near-uniform donor sequencing depth was presumed by presence/absence analyses. What a later analysis showed was that several of the most significant clusters appeared linked to common viral pathogens. As a later analysis showed, a missense DCLRE1C variant was linked to trimming of TCR beta V- and J-genes.

Regarding this clone: Its target is not known.

The chain links TRBV10-1 to TRBJ2-7, with 9 bases aligning to TRBD1. This sequence originates from a woman in her twenties or thirties in good health and CMV-seronegative. Material for sequencing was PBMCs. CDR3 protein: CASSESYRGPWEQYF. The DNA of the CDR3 is TGCGCCAGCAGTGAGTCGTACAGGGGGCCATGGGAGCAGTACTTC.